This T cell receptor (beta chain) comes out of a study of T cells after yellow fever vaccination. For the study at large: SMART-Seq v4 Ultra Low Input prepared the low-cell-number fractions. Regarding the study as a whole: Abundant bulk-population clonotypes could contaminate the FACS-sorted repertoires. Most clones from primary vaccination were detected again post-booster (96% CD4, 88% CD8).

This clonotype showed up just a few times. Its specificity is unknown. Universal primer sites and UMIs were introduced during 5'RACE template-switching synthesis of TCR cDNA. Via MiXCR, TCRdb re-called the 5' RACE reads, giving one row per CDR3 protein. The table includes almost 600,000 distinct CDR3 sequences, 13% detected once. The source of this sequence is a man under 40 who received the YFV17D yellow fever vaccine. The source material was PBMCs, sampled on the day of the yellow fever booster vaccination.

CDR3 sequence (DNA): TGCAGTGCGACTCGTACAGGGAACACCGGGGAGCTGTTTTTT. This gives the protein CSATRTGNTGELFF. The chain recombines TRBV20-1 with TRBJ2-2; a weak D match, TRBD1 (5 bases). Germline V CDR1 and CDR2: DFQATT, SNEGSKA (reference sequence). V lost 6 bases to trimming and J lost 1 base, with 12 bases between them. The CDR3 consists of 14 residues.